The rows below give T cell receptor beta chains drawn from one sample of a study of response to subunit inactivated influenza vaccine. In TCRdb, the RT-PCR reads were re-called with MiXCR into one record per CDR3 protein. The sample records about 700,000 distinct CDR3 sequences, about a sixth being singletons. The sequencing here drew on PBMCs from blood, taken about 11 days after vaccination. The receptor set was obtained from a man aged 50 to 59 who received an inactivated influenza vaccine. CDR3s include the opening cysteine and the closing phenylalanine or tryptophan. The D gene is left open where the match is weak. Clone size is shown for a subset of rows, as once, few, many or a class of expanded clone.

cdr3_aa cdr3_nt v_call clone_size d_call j_call
CASSFRKGTEAFF TGTGCCAGCAGTTTCCGAAAAGGCACTGAAGCTTTCTTT TRBV12-3/TRBV12-4 . . TRBJ1-1
CASSLDRLANYGYTF TGTGCCAGCAGCTTAGATCGTCTGGCTAACTATGGCTACACCTTC TRBV7-2 . . TRBJ1-2
CASSPEGGYSPLHF TGTGCCAGCAGCCCTGAAGGGGGTTACTCACCCCTCCACTTT TRBV7-8 few . TRBJ1-6
CASSVSQDSNYEQYF TGTGCCAGCAGCGTAAGTCAGGACTCCAATTACGAGCAGTACTTC TRBV9 . . TRBJ2-7
CASSFTQGHEQFF TGTGCCAGCAGTTTCACCCAGGGCCATGAGCAGTTCTTC TRBV12-3/TRBV12-4 . . TRBJ2-1
CASSLVAEAFF TGTGCCAGCAGCTTAGTAGCTGAAGCTTTCTTT TRBV7-9 . . TRBJ1-1
CASSLVAGGPNEQFF TGTGCCAGCAGCTTAGTGGCGGGGGGCCCTAATGAGCAGTTCTTC TRBV11-3 . TRBD2 TRBJ2-1
CASSFSSGRDSSYNEQFF TGCGCCAGCAGCTTCTCTAGCGGGAGGGATAGCTCCTACAATGAGCAGTTCTTC TRBV5-1 . TRBD2 TRBJ2-1
CASSLETWYGQYF TGTGCCAGCAGCTTAGAGACGTGGTACGGGCAGTACTTC TRBV7-2 . . TRBJ2-7
CSVPDSTGNTIYF TGCAGTGTCCCGGACAGCACAGGAAACACCATATATTTT TRBV20-1 . . TRBJ1-3
CSARTSGRAGSTDTQYF TGCAGTGCCAGGACTAGCGGGAGAGCTGGGAGCACAGATACGCAGTATTTT TRBV20-1 many TRBD2 TRBJ2-3
CASSQEGGAEQSF TGTGCCAGCAGCCAAGAAGGCGGGGCTGAGCAGTCCTTC TRBV3-1 . . TRBJ2-1
CASTSGGYLGTEAFF TGTGCCAGTACAAGCGGGGGCTACCTTGGGACTGAAGCTTTCTTT TRBV19 few . TRBJ1-1
CSASTVSYEQYF TGCAGCGCTTCGACGGTTTCCTACGAGCAGTACTTC TRBV29-1 . . TRBJ2-7
CASRPEPGTNRQNEQFF TGTGCCAGCAGGCCCGAGCCCGGGACCAATCGACAAAATGAGCAGTTCTTC TRBV7-9 few . TRBJ2-1
CSVTFGGGNTEAFF TGCAGCGTGACCTTCGGGGGGGGTAACACTGAAGCTTTCTTT TRBV29-1 few . TRBJ1-1